Listed below are T cell receptor beta chains from one sample, sequenced in a study of blood T cell repertoires in COVID-19. Assay: immunoSEQ multiplex PCR; the TCRdb copy retains only in-frame clones and omits some. Seen here are some 83,000 clones, 65% to 90% observed once, and the top ten hold approximately 44%. Sequencing was performed on peripheral blood. The receptors derive from an elderly man with acute or convalescent COVID-19. CDR3s include the opening cysteine and the closing phenylalanine or tryptophan. A D gene is named only where the DNA matches it firmly.

j_call v_call d_call cdr3_aa
TRBJ2-7 TRBV4-3 TRBD2 CASSQVTSGRYEQYF
TRBJ2-1 TRBV27 TRBD2 CASRRLAGGHNEQFF
TRBJ1-5 TRBV7-9 TRBD1 CASSRQGNSNQPQHF
TRBJ1-6 TRBV5-1 NA CATLQGYNSPLHF
TRBJ1-2 TRBV10-2 NA CASMAGLDYGYTF
TRBJ2-2 TRBV5-4 TRBD1 CASSKGQGINTGELFF
TRBJ1-2 TRBV28 TRBD1 CASSLVGRGRSGYTF
TRBJ1-2 TRBV10-3 NA CAITGGTYYGYTF
TRBJ2-5 TRBV29-1 TRBD1 CSVRGQDMETQYF
TRBJ2-7 TRBV5-1 TRBD1 CASSLGTGGRSYEQYF
TRBJ2-5 TRBV18 NA CASSPSTVQETQYF
TRBJ1-2 TRBV5-4 NA CASSLKTAFGYGYTF
TRBJ1-3 TRBV19 TRBD1 CASSAGQGRVPTIYF
TRBJ1-4 TRBV2 NA CASSEAPLNEKLFF
TRBJ2-7 TRBV6-5 TRBD1 CASSSLPGQGYEQYF
TRBJ1-1 TRBV6-1 TRBD1 CASSEAQGGEAFF
TRBJ2-1 TRBV29-1 NA CSGWSGDYNEQFF
TRBJ2-7 TRBV29-1 NA CSSVGAENEQYF
TRBJ2-4 TRBV27 TRBD2 CASSRLGTSGSPAKNIQYF
TRBJ2-2 TRBV5-1 TRBD2 CASSFPGTSGGNTGELFF
TRBJ2-1 TRBV6-5 TRBD2 CASRIGLAGAEQFF
TRBJ2-2 TRBV6-5 NA CASSSGVNTGELFF
TRBJ2-1 TRBV4-2 TRBD2 CASSQDRTSGSNEQFF
TRBJ1-2 TRBV28 TRBD1 CASSLDPGQGTYTF
TRBJ2-2 TRBV10-3 NA CAIRFGANTGELFF